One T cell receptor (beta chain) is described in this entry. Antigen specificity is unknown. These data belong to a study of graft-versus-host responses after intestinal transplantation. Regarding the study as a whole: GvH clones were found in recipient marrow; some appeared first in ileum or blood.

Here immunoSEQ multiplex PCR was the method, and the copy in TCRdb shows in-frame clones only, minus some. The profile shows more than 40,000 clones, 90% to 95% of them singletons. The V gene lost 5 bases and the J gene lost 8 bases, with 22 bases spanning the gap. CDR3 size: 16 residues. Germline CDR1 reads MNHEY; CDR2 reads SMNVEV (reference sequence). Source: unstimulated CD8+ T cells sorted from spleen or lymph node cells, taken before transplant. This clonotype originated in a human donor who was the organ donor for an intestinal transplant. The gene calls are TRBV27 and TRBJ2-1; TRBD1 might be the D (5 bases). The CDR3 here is CASSPQQVNGYDEQFF. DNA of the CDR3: TGTGCCAGCAGTCCGCAACAGGTGAATGGGTACGATGAGCAGTTCTTC.